The 18 T cell receptor beta chains below all came from one sample that was sequenced in a study of blood T cell repertoires in COVID-19. Profiling relied on immunoSEQ multiplex PCR, and the TCRdb table lists in-frame clones only, not all of them. The profile shows roughly 180,000 clones, more than 70% of them singletons. Specimen: peripheral blood. The receptors were sampled from an elderly woman with active or convalescent COVID-19.

The chain is built from TRBV2 and TRBJ1-1, with 8 bases identical to TRBD1. CDR3 length equals 12 residues. Germline-derived CDR1 and CDR2 are SNHLY and FYNNEI. With 4 bases clipped from V and 10 bases from J, the junction kept 5 bases outside the gene matches. The CDR3, as DNA: TGTGCCAGCAGTGCAAGGACAGGGCCAGCTTTCTTT. It yields the protein CASSARTGPAFF.

This chain connects TRBV7-2 to TRBJ2-7, with unresolved D. The CDR3 is 15 residues long. CDR1 and CDR2 (germline): SGHTA, FQGNSA. V lost 1 base, J lost 0 bases, and 10 bases lay in between. CDR3 nucleotide sequence: TGTGCCAGCAGCTTAGGGTCGGTTCACTCCTACGAGCAGTACTTC. This codes for CASSLGSVHSYEQYF.

This chain links TRBV9 with TRBJ2-2, with TRBD2 matching over 9 bases. CDR3 length: 16 residues. The V gene's germline CDR1 is SGDLS and CDR2 YYNGEE. V trimming: 0 bases; J trimming: 5 bases; junction bases outside the gene matches: 5. CDR3 bases: TGTGCCAGCAGCGTAGCTAGTACTAGCGGGACCGGGGAGCTGTTTTTT. It yields the protein CASSVASTSGTGELFF.

V is TRBV3-1 (or the pseudogene TRBV3-2) and J is TRBJ1-2; maybe TRBD1 (6 bases). Germline V gene data show CDR1 as LGHDT and CDR2 as YNNKEL (reference sequence). The germline V and J ends were trimmed by 1 base and 4 bases, with 10 bases remaining between them. This CDR3 has 14 residues. In nucleotides, the CDR3 is TGTGCCAGCAGCCAAGGGAGGGGGGGCTATGGCTACACCTTC. Its translation is CASSQGRGGYGYTF.

The chain joins TRBV3-1 (or the pseudogene TRBV3-2) to TRBJ1-1; no clear D. The ends were cut back, 2 bases at V and 1 base at J, with 11 bases in the middle. CDR3 length equals 15 residues. CDR1 LGHDT and CDR2 YNNKEL come from the germline V gene (reference sequence). The DNA for the CDR3 is TGTGCCAGCAGCCAAAACCTTCGGGGGAACACTGAAGCTTTCTTT. It codes for CASSQNLRGNTEAFF.

The J gene is TRBJ2-3, the V gene TRBV6-1; no firm D call. This CDR3 comprises 15 residues. Germline V gene lookup returns CDR1 MNHNS and CDR2 SASEGT. V lost 0 bases, J lost 2 bases, and 9 bases lay in between. The CDR3 DNA sequence: TGTGCCAGCAGTGAAGCGCACAGAGACACAGATACGCAGTATTTT. This encodes CASSEAHRDTDTQYF.

The chain recombines TRBV4-2 with TRBJ2-5; 9 bases align to TRBD2. CDR3 size: 17 residues. Germline values: CDR1 LGHNA, CDR2 YNFKEQ. The trim removed 4 bases at V and 5 bases at J, leaving 14 bases unmatched. This CDR3 reads CASSLTASGALGETQYF. CDR3 nucleotides: TGTGCCAGCAGCCTGACCGCTAGCGGGGCCCTAGGGGAGACCCAGTACTTC.

A few counts support this clone. This chain connects TRBV11-2 to TRBJ2-7; 7 bases are shared with TRBD1. This CDR3 comprises 14 residues. With V trimmed by 5 bases and J by 2 bases, 6 bases remained unmatched. The V gene's germline CDR1 is SGHAT and CDR2 FQNNGV. CDR3 sequence: CASSLGQTPYEQYF. CDR3 in DNA: TGTGCCAGCAGCCTGGGACAGACACCCTACGAGCAGTACTTC.

This sequence joins TRBV6-2 or TRBV6-3 and TRBJ2-1; TRBD1 matches at 7 bases. Germline loops: CDR1 MNHEY, CDR2 SVGEGT. This CDR3 is built from 14 residues. V lost 2 bases and J lost 7; bases outside the gene matches: 5. In DNA, the CDR3 is TGTGCCAGCAGTTACCTGGACAGGTGGAATGAGCAGTTCTTC. Encoded protein: CASSYLDRWNEQFF.

This chain connects TRBV6-2 or TRBV6-3 to TRBJ2-2, with 9 bases matching TRBD1. The CDR3 is 15 amino acids. Germline V CDR1 and CDR2: MNHEY, SVGEGT. The V gene end was trimmed by 2 bases and the J gene end by 4 bases; junction bases not matched to a gene: 2. The CDR3 sequence: CASSYRDRATGELFF. CDR3 coding DNA: TGTGCCAGCAGTTACCGGGACAGGGCCACCGGGGAGCTGTTTTTT.

The chain joins TRBV5-1 to TRBJ2-3, with TRBD2 identical over 7 bases. The V segment lost 3 bases and the J segment 4 bases; nucleotides outside the gene matches: 11. The germline gives CDR1 SGHRS, CDR2 YFSETQ. CDR3 size: 16 residues. CDR3 coding DNA: TGCGCCAGCAGCTCACGTTCGGGAGGTCTGGCAGATACGCAGTATTTT. Translated: CASSSRSGGLADTQYF. Full variable domain (remainder filled in from reference TRBV5-1 and TRBJ2-3): KAGVTQTPRYLIKTRGQQVTLSCSPISGHRSVSWYQQTPGQGLQFLFEYFSETQRNKGNFPGRFSGRQFSNSRSEMNVSTLELGDSALYLCASSSRSGGLADTQYFGPGTRLTVL.

The J gene is TRBJ2-6, the V gene TRBV11-2, with 9 bases fitting TRBD1. The CDR3 length is 18 residues. Unmatched junction bases numbered 8, after V lost 5 bases and J lost 0 bases. Germline V gives CDR1 SGHAT, CDR2 FQNNGV. This CDR3 is CASSLRTGASSGANVLTF. CDR3 DNA sequence: TGTGCCAGCAGCCTACGGACAGGGGCCTCCTCTGGGGCCAACGTCCTGACTTTC.

This clone was seen just once. Other nucleotide sequences in the sample specify the same CDR3. The chain couples TRBV5-1 to TRBJ2-7; no reliable D call. The length of the CDR3 is 14 residues. Germline V gene data show CDR1 as SGHRS and CDR2 as YFSETQ. V lost 0 bases to trimming and J lost 0 bases, with 7 bases between them. The CDR3: CASSLVVSSYEQYF. The CDR3 nucleotides read TGCGCCAGCAGCTTGGTGGTGAGCTCCTACGAGCAGTACTTC. Full variable domain (outside the CDR3, taken from reference TRBV5-1 and TRBJ2-7): KAGVTQTPRYLIKTRGQQVTLSCSPISGHRSVSWYQQTPGQGLQFLFEYFSETQRNKGNFPGRFSGRQFSNSRSEMNVSTLELGDSALYLCASSLVVSSYEQYFGPGTRLTVT.

This clone was counted a few times. The V and J genes are TRBV6-4 and TRBJ2-1, with 7 bases lining up with TRBD1. Germline values: CDR1 MRHNA, CDR2 SNTAGT. This CDR3 region has 14 residues. Trimming cost V 4 bases and J 2 bases; bases outside gene matches: 2. The CDR3: CASSAGTAYNEQFF. Written as DNA, the CDR3 is TGTGCCAGCAGTGCCGGGACAGCCTACAATGAGCAGTTCTTC.

This clone was detected only once. This sequence joins TRBV9 and TRBJ1-2; a weak D match, TRBD1 (6 bases). Trimming stripped 4 bases from V and 1 base from J, with 14 bases between. Germline V gives CDR1 SGDLS, CDR2 YYNGEE. The CDR3 has 15 residues. The CDR3: CASSPGGAVNYGYTF. As DNA, the CDR3 is TGTGCCAGCAGCCCTGGGGGGGCAGTTAACTATGGCTACACCTTC. Drawing the rest from reference TRBV9 and TRBJ1-2, the complete variable domain is DSGVTQTPKHLITATGQRVTLRCSPRSGDLSVYWYQQSLDQGLQFLIQYYNGEERAKGNILERFSAQQFPDLHSELNLSSLELGDSALYFCASSPGGAVNYGYTFGSGTRLTVV.

V and J are TRBV11-3 and TRBJ2-5; D may be TRBD1 (6 bases). Germline values: CDR1 SGHNT, CDR2 YENEEA. Trimming left V 1 base short and J 4 bases short, with 7 bases between. The CDR3 extends over 13 amino acids. In DNA form, the CDR3 reads TGTGCCAGCAGCTTAGGGACAGCAGAGACCCAGTACTTC. Residues: CASSLGTAETQYF.

The sample holds a few counts of this clone. This sequence joins TRBV5-1 and TRBJ1-5, with D perhaps matching TRBD1 (6 bases). Germline lookup yields CDR1 SGHRS and CDR2 YFSETQ. V lost 2 bases and J 5 bases, leaving 11 bases between the germline ends. The CDR3 loop spans 14 amino acids. The CDR3 loop reads CASSLQGTDQPQHF. In DNA form, the CDR3 reads TGCGCCAGCAGCTTACAGGGCACCGATCAGCCCCAGCATTTT.

The gene calls are TRBV5-1 and TRBJ1-1; 7 nucleotides align to TRBD1. The germline gives CDR1 SGHRS, CDR2 YFSETQ. V dropped 6 bases and J dropped 4; count of bases not matched to a gene: 9. The CDR3 covers 14 residues. The CDR3 spells CASMRGGGGTEAFF. Written as DNA, the CDR3 is TGCGCCAGCATGCGAGGGGGCGGTGGCACTGAAGCTTTCTTT.